Following are 2 T cell receptor beta chains from one sample sequenced in a study of cytomegalovirus exposure and HLA in healthy donors. PCR involved 60 Vbeta and 13 Jbeta primers. Produced via immunoSEQ multiplex PCR; TCRdb's table is partial and in-frame only. This table has around 160,000 clones, roughly 65% appearing once. Input material: PBMCs. The receptors were sampled from a man between 18 and 29 years old in good health and CMV-seropositive.

This clone has just a few counts. The chain is built from TRBV5-4 and TRBJ2-1; D unclear. Trimming took off 1 base at V and 4 bases at J, with 6 bases between the two ends. Germline CDR1 and CDR2: SGHNT and YYREEE (reference sequence). This CDR3 is 13 amino acids long. CDR3 loop: CASSLTPYNEQFF. Here the CDR3 DNA reads TGTGCCAGCAGCTTGACACCTTACAATGAGCAGTTCTTC.

The V and J genes are TRBV11-3 and TRBJ2-1, with TRBD2 matching 15 bases. Looked up from germline, CDR1 is SGHNT and CDR2 is YENEEA. Losses at the gene ends were 2 bases for V and 4 bases for J; bases not matched to a gene: 12. This CDR3 is 20 amino acids long. CDR3 DNA sequence: TGTGCCAGCAGCTTACGGACTAGCGGGAGGGCCTCGGGTTTATACAATGAGCAGTTCTTC. Translation: CASSLRTSGRASGLYNEQFF.